This TCR beta chain was identified during a study of blood T cells in healthy people across ages. Overall study findings and caveats: Researchers judged that diversity estimates from one million T cells fell short of true values.

Germline values: CDR1 SQVTM, CDR2 ANQGSEA. The CDR3 totals 14 residues. The V gene end was trimmed by 7 bases and the J gene end by 8 bases; junction bases not matched to a gene: 7. Every donor contributed around 10 milliliters of peripheral blood by blood draw. A sample-barcoded 5' primer and a J-beta primer mix were used in a second PCR of roughly 7 to 11 cycles. Each cDNA molecule received a tag from a template-switch adaptor that had 12 random nucleotides. MiXCR, applied by TCRdb to the 5' RACE reads, yields one record per CDR3 protein. This table has roughly 1.9 million distinct CDR3 sequences, 35% to 50% appearing once. This clonotype was detected a few times. The antigen is not known.

The chain links TRBV29-1 to TRBJ2-1; 14 positions match TRBD2. The sequencing input was blood. The sequence came from a human donor in good health. CDR3 residues: CSAPTSGGADEQFF. The CDR3 coding sequence is TGCAGCGCCCCGACTAGCGGGGGGGCCGATGAGCAGTTCTTC.